This T cell receptor (beta chain) stems from a study of cytomegalovirus exposure and HLA in healthy donors. The PCR was carried out with 60 Vbeta primers and 13 Jbeta primers. Using immunoSEQ multiplex PCR, the repertoire was profiled, and TCRdb retains in-frame clones only, with some absent. The data contain about 190,000 clones, around 75% of them singletons. Study-level points and caveats: Judged likely to be a sequencing artifact was a cluster of highly shared sequence variants.

Germline V gives CDR1 SGHRS, CDR2 YFSETQ. V shed 2 bases and J shed 6 bases, with 12 bases lying between them. This CDR3 is built from 14 residues. This clone has a handful of counts. What it recognizes is unknown. The rearrangement links TRBV5-1 to TRBJ2-1, with TRBD1 as a possible D gene (6 bases). This clonotype was sampled from a woman younger than 45 in good health and CMV-seronegative. Sequencing was performed on PBMCs. CDR3 in amino acids: CASSLQSRGNEQFF. CDR3 DNA sequence: TGCGCCAGCAGCTTACAAAGCAGGGGCAATGAGCAGTTCTTC.